This TCR beta chain was sequenced for a study of shared T cell receptors in the human thymus. TCRdb keeps only in-frame clones here, not all; method: immunoSEQ multiplex PCR. The table lists hundreds of thousands of clones, more than 75% of them singletons, with roughly 0.013% in the top ten. This clone has a single count. CDR3 size: 14 residues. V was cut by 1 base and J by 7 bases, with 15 bases left in between. In germline, CDR1 is SGDLS, CDR2 YYNGEE. The same sample was also used in a study of human thymus T cells. That study reports: From resections taken during corrective heart surgery, the thymus tissue was obtained. V and J genes seemed to be used with bias in thymic and blood repertoires. Related work showed strongly overlapping thymic repertoires across unrelated individuals.

Material: thymocytes. This chain uses TRBV9 with TRBJ2-7; the D gene is possibly TRBD2 (6 bases). This TCR was recovered from a boy younger than two with a congenital heart defect. The CDR3 nucleotides are TGTGCCAGCAGCGTAAGCGGCCGGGACTCTGAGCAGTACTTC. Its translation: CASSVSGRDSEQYF.